One T cell receptor beta chain is described in this entry. Profiling relied on immunoSEQ multiplex PCR, and the TCRdb table lists in-frame clones only, not all of them. Here the sample spans 150,000 or so clones, roughly four fifths being singletons. These data belong to a study of blood T cell repertoires in COVID-19. Per the germline V gene, CDR1 is SGDLS and CDR2 is YYNGEE. The CDR3 runs to 17 residues. With 4 bases clipped from V and 0 bases from J, the junction kept 10 bases outside the gene matches. This receptor was obtained from a woman aged 55 to 70 with COVID-19, enrolled during active disease. Sequenced: peripheral blood. The gene calls are TRBV9 and TRBJ2-3; 8 bases map to TRBD2. The CDR3 here is CASSTLAGPSSTDTQYF. The CDR3 coding sequence is TGTGCCAGCAGCACCTTAGCGGGGCCCTCCAGCACAGATACGCAGTATTTT.